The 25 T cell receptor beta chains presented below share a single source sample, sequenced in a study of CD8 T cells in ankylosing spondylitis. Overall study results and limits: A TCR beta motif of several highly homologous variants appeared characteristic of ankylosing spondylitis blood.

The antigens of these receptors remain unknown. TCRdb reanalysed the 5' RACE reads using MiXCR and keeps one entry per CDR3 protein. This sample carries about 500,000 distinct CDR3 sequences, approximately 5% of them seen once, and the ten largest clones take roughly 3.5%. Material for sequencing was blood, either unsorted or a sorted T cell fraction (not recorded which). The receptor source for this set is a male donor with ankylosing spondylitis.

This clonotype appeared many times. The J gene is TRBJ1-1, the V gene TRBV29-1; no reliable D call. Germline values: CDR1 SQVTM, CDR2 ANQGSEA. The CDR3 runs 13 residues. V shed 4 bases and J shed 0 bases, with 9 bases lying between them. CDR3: CSVGRILNTEAFF. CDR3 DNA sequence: TGCAGCGTTGGCCGCATTCTGAACACTGAAGCTTTCTTT.

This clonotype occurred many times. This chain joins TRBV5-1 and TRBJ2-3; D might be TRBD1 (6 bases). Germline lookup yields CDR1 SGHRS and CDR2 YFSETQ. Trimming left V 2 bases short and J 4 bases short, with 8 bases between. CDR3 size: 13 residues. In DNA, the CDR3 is TGCGCCAGCAGCTTACAGGGTGCAGATACGCAGTATTTT. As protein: CASSLQGADTQYF. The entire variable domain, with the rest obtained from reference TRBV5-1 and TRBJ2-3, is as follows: KAGVTQTPRYLIKTRGQQVTLSCSPISGHRSVSWYQQTPGQGLQFLFEYFSETQRNKGNFPGRFSGRQFSNSRSEMNVSTLELGDSALYLCASSLQGADTQYFGPGTRLTVL.

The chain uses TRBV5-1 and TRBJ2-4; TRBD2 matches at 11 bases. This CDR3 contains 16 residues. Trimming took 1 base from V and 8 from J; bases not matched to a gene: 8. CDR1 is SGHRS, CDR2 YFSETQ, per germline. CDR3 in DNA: TGCGCCAGCAGCTTGTTAACTAGCGGGAGTTCGGACATTCAGTACTTC. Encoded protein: CASSLLTSGSSDIQYF.

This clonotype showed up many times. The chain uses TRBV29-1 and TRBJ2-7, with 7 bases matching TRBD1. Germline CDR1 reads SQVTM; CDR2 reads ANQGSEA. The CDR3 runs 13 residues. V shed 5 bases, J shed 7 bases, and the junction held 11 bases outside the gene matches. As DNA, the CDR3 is TGCAGCGTTAGGGACAGTTGGGGTCGTGAGCAGTACTTC. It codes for CSVRDSWGREQYF.

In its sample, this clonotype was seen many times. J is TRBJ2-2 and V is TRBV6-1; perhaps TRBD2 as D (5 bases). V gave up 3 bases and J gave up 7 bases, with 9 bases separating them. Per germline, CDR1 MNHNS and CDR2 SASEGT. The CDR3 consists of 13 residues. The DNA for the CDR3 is TGTGCCAGCAGTGATCACCGGGACGGGGAGCTGTTTTTT. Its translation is CASSDHRDGELFF.

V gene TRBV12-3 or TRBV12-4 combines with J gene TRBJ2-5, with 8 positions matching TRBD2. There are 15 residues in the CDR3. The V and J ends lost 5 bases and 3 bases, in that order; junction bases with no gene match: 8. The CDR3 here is CASSPRGAGEETQYF. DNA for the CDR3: TGTGCCAGCAGTCCGAGGGGAGCGGGGGAAGAGACCCAGTACTTC.

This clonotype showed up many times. CDR3 nucleotides: TGCAGTGCGGAGGACGGACCCTCCTACGAGCAGTACTTC. Translating gives CSAEDGPSYEQYF. V and J are TRBV20-1 and TRBJ2-7; D is possibly TRBD2 (5 bases). V was cut by 6 bases and J by 0 bases, with 12 bases left in between. CDR3 length: 13 amino acids. Germline lookup yields CDR1 DFQATT and CDR2 SNEGSKA (reference sequence).

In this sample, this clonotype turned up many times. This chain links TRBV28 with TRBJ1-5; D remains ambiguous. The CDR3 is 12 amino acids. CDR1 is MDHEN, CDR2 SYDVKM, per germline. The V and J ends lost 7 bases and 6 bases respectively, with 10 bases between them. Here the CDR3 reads CASNQWGQPQHF. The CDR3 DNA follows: TGTGCCAGCAATCAGTGGGGTCAGCCCCAGCATTTT.

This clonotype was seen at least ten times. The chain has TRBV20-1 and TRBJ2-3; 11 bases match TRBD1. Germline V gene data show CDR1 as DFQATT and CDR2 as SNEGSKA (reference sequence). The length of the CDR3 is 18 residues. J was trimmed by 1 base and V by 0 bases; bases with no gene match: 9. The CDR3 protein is CSARDGQGAPPRTDTQYF. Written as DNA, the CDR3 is TGCAGTGCTAGAGACGGACAGGGGGCGCCCCCGCGCACAGATACGCAGTATTTT.

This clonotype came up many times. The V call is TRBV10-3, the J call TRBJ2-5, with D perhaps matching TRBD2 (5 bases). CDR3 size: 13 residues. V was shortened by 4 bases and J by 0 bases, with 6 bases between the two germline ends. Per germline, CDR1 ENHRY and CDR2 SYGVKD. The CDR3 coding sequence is TGTGCCATCAGTGGGGAGTACCAAGAGACCCAGTACTTC. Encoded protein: CAISGEYQETQYF.

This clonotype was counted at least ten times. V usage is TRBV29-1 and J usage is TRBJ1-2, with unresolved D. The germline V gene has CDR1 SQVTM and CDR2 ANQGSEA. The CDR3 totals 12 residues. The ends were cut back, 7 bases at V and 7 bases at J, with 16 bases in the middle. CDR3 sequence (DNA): TGCAGCGCCGTGATCAAAGACCGTGGCTACACCTTC. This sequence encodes CSAVIKDRGYTF.

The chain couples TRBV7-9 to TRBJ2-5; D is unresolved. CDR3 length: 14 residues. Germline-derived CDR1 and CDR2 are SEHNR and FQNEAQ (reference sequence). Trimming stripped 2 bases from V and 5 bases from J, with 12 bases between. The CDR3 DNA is TGTGCCAGCAGCTTAATCGGACCTCGGGAGACCCAGTACTTC. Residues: CASSLIGPRETQYF. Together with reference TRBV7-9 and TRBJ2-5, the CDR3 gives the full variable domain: DTGVSQNPRHKITKRGQNVTFRCDPISEHNRLYWYRQTLGQGPEFLTYFQNEAQLEKSRLLSDRFSAERPKGSFSTLEIQRTEQGDSAMYLCASSLIGPRETQYFGPGTRLLVL.

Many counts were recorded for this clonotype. Here the CDR3 reads CATSDFTSKGTDTQYF. For the CDR3, the DNA is TGTGCCACCAGTGATTTCACTAGCAAAGGCACAGATACGCAGTATTTT. The gene calls are TRBV24-1 and TRBJ2-3, with D perhaps TRBD2 (6 bases). The CDR3 runs to 16 residues. Trimming pared 1 base from V and 1 base from J, leaving 11 bases between. Germline assignment: CDR1 KGHDR and CDR2 SFDVKD.

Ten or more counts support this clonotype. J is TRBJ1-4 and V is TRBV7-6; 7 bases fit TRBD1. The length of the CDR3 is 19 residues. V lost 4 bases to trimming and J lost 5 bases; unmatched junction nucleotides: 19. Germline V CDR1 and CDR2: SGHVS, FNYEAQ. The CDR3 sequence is CASSSRLSRAGGLNEKLFF. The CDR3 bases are TGTGCCAGCAGCTCGAGACTGTCGCGTGCAGGGGGACTAAATGAAAAACTGTTTTTT.

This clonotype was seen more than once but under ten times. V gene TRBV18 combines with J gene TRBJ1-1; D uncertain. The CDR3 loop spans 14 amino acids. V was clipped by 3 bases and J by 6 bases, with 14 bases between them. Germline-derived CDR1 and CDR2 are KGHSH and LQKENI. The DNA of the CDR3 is TGTGCCAGCTCACCGTCACCCGTTGTGGCTGAAGCTTTCTTT. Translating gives CASSPSPVVAEAFF.

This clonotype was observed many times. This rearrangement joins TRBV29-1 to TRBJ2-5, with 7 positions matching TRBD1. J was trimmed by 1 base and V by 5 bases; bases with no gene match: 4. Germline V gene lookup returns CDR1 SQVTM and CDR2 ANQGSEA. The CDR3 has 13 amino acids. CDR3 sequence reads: CSVIQGSQETQYF. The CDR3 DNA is TGCAGCGTTATACAGGGGAGCCAAGAGACCCAGTACTTC.

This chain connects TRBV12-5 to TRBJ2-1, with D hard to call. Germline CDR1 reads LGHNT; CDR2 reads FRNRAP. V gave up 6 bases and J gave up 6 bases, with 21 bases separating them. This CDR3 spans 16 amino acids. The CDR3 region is CASGSGLRLTGNEQFF. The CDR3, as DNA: TGTGCTAGTGGGTCAGGTTTGAGGCTTACTGGCAATGAGCAGTTCTTC. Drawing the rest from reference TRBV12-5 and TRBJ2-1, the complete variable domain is DARVTQTPRHKVTEMGQEVTMRCQPILGHNTVFWYRQTMMQGLELLAYFRNRAPLDDSGMPKDRFSAEMPDATLATLKIQPSEPRDSAVYFCASGSGLRLTGNEQFFGPGTRLTVL.

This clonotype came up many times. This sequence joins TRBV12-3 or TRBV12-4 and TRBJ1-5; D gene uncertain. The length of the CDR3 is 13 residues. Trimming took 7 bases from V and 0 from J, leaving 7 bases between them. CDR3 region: CASTSYSNQPQHF. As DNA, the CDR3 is TGTGCCAGCACCTCGTATAGCAATCAGCCCCAGCATTTT.

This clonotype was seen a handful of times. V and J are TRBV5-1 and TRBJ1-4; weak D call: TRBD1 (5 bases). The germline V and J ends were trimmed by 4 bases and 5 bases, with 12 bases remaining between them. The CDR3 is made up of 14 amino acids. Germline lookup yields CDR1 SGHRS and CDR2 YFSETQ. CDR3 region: CASSIGPGNEKLFF. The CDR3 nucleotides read TGCGCCAGCAGCATCGGACCAGGGAATGAAAAACTGTTTTTT. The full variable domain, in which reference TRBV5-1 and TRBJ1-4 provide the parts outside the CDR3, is KAGVTQTPRYLIKTRGQQVTLSCSPISGHRSVSWYQQTPGQGLQFLFEYFSETQRNKGNFPGRFSGRQFSNSRSEMNVSTLELGDSALYLCASSIGPGNEKLFFGSGTQLSVL.

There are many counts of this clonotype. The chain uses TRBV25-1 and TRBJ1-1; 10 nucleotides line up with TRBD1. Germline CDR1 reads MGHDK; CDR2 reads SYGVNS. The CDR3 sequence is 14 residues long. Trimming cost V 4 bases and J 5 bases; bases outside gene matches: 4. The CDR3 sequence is CASSGTGQGTEAFF. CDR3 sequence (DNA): TGTGCCAGCAGTGGTACGGGACAGGGGACTGAAGCTTTCTTT.

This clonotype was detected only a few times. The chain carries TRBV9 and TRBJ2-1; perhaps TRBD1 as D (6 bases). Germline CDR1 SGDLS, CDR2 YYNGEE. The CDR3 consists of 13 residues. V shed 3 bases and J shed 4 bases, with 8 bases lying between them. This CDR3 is CASSEGVYNEQFF. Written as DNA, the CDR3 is TGTGCCAGCAGCGAGGGGGTGTACAATGAGCAGTTCTTC.

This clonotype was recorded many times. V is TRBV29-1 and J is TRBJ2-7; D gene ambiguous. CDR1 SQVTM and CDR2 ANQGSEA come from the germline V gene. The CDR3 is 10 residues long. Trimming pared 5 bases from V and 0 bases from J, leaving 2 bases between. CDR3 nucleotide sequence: TGCAGCGTTCTCTCCTACGAGCAGTACTTC. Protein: CSVLSYEQYF.

CDR3 nucleotides: TGTGCCAGCAGCCTACTACCCCCAGATACGCAGTATTTT. This translates into CASSLLPPDTQYF. The chain employs TRBV11-2 and TRBJ2-3; no clear D gene. The CDR3 loop spans 13 amino acids. Germline CDR1 reads SGHAT; CDR2 reads FQNNGV. The V and J ends lost 5 bases and 4 bases respectively, with 10 bases between them.

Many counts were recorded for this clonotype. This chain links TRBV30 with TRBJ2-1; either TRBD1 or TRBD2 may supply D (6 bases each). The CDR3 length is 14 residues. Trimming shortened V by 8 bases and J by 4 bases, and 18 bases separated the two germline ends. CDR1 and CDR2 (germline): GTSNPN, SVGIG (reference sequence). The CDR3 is CAVPKEGEYNEQFF. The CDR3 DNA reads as TGTGCCGTTCCGAAGGAGGGGGAGTACAATGAGCAGTTCTTC.

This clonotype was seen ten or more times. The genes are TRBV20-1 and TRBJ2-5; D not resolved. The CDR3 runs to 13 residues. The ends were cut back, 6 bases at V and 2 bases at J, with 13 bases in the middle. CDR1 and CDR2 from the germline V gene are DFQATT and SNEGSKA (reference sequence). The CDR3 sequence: CSAPVYFQETQYF. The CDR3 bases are TGCAGTGCCCCGGTTTACTTTCAAGAGACCCAGTACTTC.